Here is one TCR beta chain with its context. Germline loops: CDR1 SGHRS, CDR2 YFSETQ. J lost 3 bases, V lost 1 base, and 6 bases had no gene match. The CDR3 extends over 16 amino acids. This specimen comes from a study of blood T cell repertoires in COVID-19. On the study more broadly: Sites in the United States, Italy and Spain provided acute and convalescent COVID-19 samples. PBMCs, B-cell-depleted T cells, or T cells were the source of the cDNA or gDNA that made up the material.

Here immunoSEQ multiplex PCR was the method, and the copy in TCRdb shows in-frame clones only, minus some. Here the sample spans around 38,000 clones, approximately 86% being singletons. The chain combines TRBV5-1 with TRBJ2-3; TRBD1 matches at 9 bases. This receptor was identified in a man in his 70s with acute or convalescent COVID-19. Material for sequencing was peripheral blood. In DNA, the CDR3 is TGCGCCAGCAGCTTGCAGACAGGGGGATCGACAGATACGCAGTATTTT. Translated: CASSLQTGGSTDTQYF.